This T cell receptor (beta chain) was sequenced during a study of CD8 T cells in ankylosing spondylitis. Study-wide findings and caveats: Disease-linked clones bore a CD8+ phenotype and were relatively rare in peripheral blood. Reportedly, matched ankylosing spondylitis synovial fluid was significantly enriched for disease-linked clones. A motif of fewer than ten highly homologous TCR beta variants was seen as apparently characteristic of ankylosing spondylitis blood.

CDR3 length: 19 amino acids. J lost 0 bases, V lost 4 bases, and 15 bases had no gene match. Germline CDR1 and CDR2: MDHEN and SYDVKM. Quantitative molecular-barcoded 5'-RACE generated the TCR beta libraries. TCRdb re-analysed the 5' RACE reads in MiXCR, keeping a single row per CDR3 protein. In the table there are around 480,000 distinct CDR3 sequences, over 15% of which are singletons. Turning to this clonotype: Its specificity is unknown.

The specimen was blood, either unsorted or a sorted T cell fraction (not recorded which). The sequence came from a male donor with ankylosing spondylitis. The chain couples TRBV28 to TRBJ2-1, with 7 bases identical to TRBD2. The CDR3 DNA reads as TGTGCCAGCAGTTCTCCCTCACCCCAGCGGGGTAGCTCCTACAATGAGCAGTTCTTC. The encoded protein is CASSSPSPQRGSSYNEQFF.